The 25 T cell receptor beta chains reported below all come from one sample, sequenced in a study of blood T cell repertoires in COVID-19. Using immunoSEQ multiplex PCR, the repertoire was profiled, and TCRdb retains in-frame clones only, with some absent. The sample lists 200,000 to 250,000 clones; 70% to 90% were seen once. Sequenced material: peripheral blood. The receptors derive from a man of 80 years or more with acute or convalescent COVID-19.

The V and J genes are TRBV27 and TRBJ2-1; TRBD2 agrees at 7 bases. This CDR3 is built from 13 residues. Germline values: CDR1 MNHEY, CDR2 SMNVEV (reference sequence). The trim removed 6 bases at V and 6 bases at J, leaving 5 bases unmatched. The CDR3 bases are TGTGCCAGCAGGGGGGGGATACTCAATGAGCAGTTCTTC. Protein product: CASRGGILNEQFF.

The rearrangement uses TRBV24-1 and TRBJ2-1; 9 nucleotides align to TRBD1. This CDR3 spans 18 amino acids. V was pared by 3 bases and J by 1 base, with 9 bases of the junction left unmatched. CDR1 is KGHDR, CDR2 SFDVKD, per germline. The CDR3, as DNA: TGTGCCACCAGTGATGCCTTTGGGACAGGGCTTTCCTACAATGAGCAGTTCTTC. Its protein is CATSDAFGTGLSYNEQFF.

This chain uses TRBV7-3 with TRBJ2-1; a possible D gene is TRBD1 (5 bases). Per germline, CDR1 SGHTA and CDR2 FQGTGA. The CDR3 sequence is 15 residues long. V shed 3 bases and J shed 1 base, with 10 bases lying between them. The CDR3 DNA follows: TGTGCCAGCAGCTTGGAGACAGCTTCCTACAATGAGCAGTTCTTC. Translation gives CASSLETASYNEQFF.

The J gene is TRBJ2-1, the V gene TRBV4-1; TRBD2 aligns across 9 bases. This CDR3 comprises 16 residues. Unmatched junction bases numbered 15, after V lost 6 bases and J lost 9 bases. Germline V CDR1 and CDR2: MGHRA, YSYEKL. CDR3 in DNA: TGCGCCAGCAGGAACAATGTAGCGGGAGACTACGGTGAGCAGTTCTTC. As protein: CASRNNVAGDYGEQFF.

This clone was counted a few times. The chain carries TRBV28 and TRBJ2-5; 14 nucleotides agree with TRBD2. Losses at the gene ends were 5 bases for V and 5 bases for J; bases not matched to a gene: 7. The CDR3 has 16 amino acids. Per the germline V gene, CDR1 is MDHEN and CDR2 is SYDVKM. In nucleotides, the CDR3 is TGTGCCAGCAGTCCAACGGGGACTAGCGGGAGCGAGACCCAGTACTTC. This codes for CASSPTGTSGSETQYF.

About this clone: In the same sample, other DNA sequences code for this CDR3. The chain joins TRBV6-5 to TRBJ2-5; D possibly corresponds to TRBD1 (6 bases). From germline, CDR1 is MNHEY and CDR2 SVGAGI. This CDR3 region has 15 residues. V was cut by 0 bases and J by 5 bases, with 13 bases left in between. The CDR3 region is CASSYSSQGLETQYF. The CDR3 DNA reads as TGTGCCAGCAGTTACTCGAGTCAGGGGCTGGAGACCCAGTACTTC.

The chain carries TRBV6-5 and TRBJ1-5; 7 bases align to TRBD1. The germline V gene has CDR1 MNHEY and CDR2 SVGAGI. V was clipped by 6 bases and J by 1 base; unmatched bases: 6. The CDR3 has 15 amino acids. For the CDR3, the DNA is TGTGCCAGCAGAGATACGGACAGGAGCAATCAGCCCCAGCATTTT. This sequence encodes CASRDTDRSNQPQHF.

As regards this clone: One junction end disagrees with the germline gene, perhaps due to a read error. This sequence joins TRBV6-5 and TRBJ2-7; a possible D gene is TRBD1 (6 bases). The CDR3 contains 14 residues. The germline CDR1 and CDR2 sequences are MNHEY and SVGAGI. The CDR3 here is CASSYSGSQGLRFF. In DNA form, the CDR3 reads TGTGCCAGCAGTTACTCGGGGTCTCAGGGGTTGCGGTTCTTC.

The rearrangement links TRBV20-1 to TRBJ1-5; 9 bases align to TRBD1. This CDR3 region has 14 residues. J lost 7 bases, V lost 3 bases, and 7 bases had no gene match. The germline CDR1 and CDR2 sequences are DFQATT and SNEGSKA (reference sequence). CDR3 loop: CSASRDRVGQPQHF. DNA of the CDR3: TGCAGTGCTAGTCGGGACAGGGTAGGGCAGCCCCAGCATTTT.

This chain uses TRBV5-1 with TRBJ1-1, with 11 bases fitting TRBD1. Trimming at V came to 4 bases and at J to 4 bases, leaving 6 bases not matched to a gene. This CDR3 spans 15 amino acids. CDR1 is SGHRS and CDR2 is YFSETQ in the germline V gene. The CDR3 DNA is TGCGCCAGCAGCGTTGGACAGGGGGCGTCCACTGAAGCTTTCTTT. It translates to CASSVGQGASTEAFF.

This clone has only one observation. V usage is TRBV7-3 and J usage is TRBJ1-1, with no clear D. Germline V CDR1 and CDR2: SGHTA, FQGTGA. Trimming removed 5 bases at V and 0 bases at J, with 13 bases between. The CDR3 spans 15 residues. CDR3 amino acids: CASSQNSLLNTEAFF. The CDR3 bases are TGTGCCAGCAGCCAAAACTCCCTTTTGAACACTGAAGCTTTCTTT.

The genes are TRBV5-1 and TRBJ1-6; the D gene is possibly TRBD1 (5 bases). This CDR3 is built from 14 residues. V gave up 4 bases and J gave up 4 bases, with 9 bases separating them. Germline assignment: CDR1 SGHRS and CDR2 YFSETQ. The CDR3, as DNA: TGCGCCAGCAGCGTGGACAAGTATAATTCACCCCTCCACTTT. Amino acids: CASSVDKYNSPLHF.

This chain connects TRBV4-2 to TRBJ2-3; D possibly corresponds to TRBD2 (6 bases). This CDR3 has 15 residues. Trimming cost V 1 base and J 0 bases, with 8 bases left between them. In germline, CDR1 is LGHNA, CDR2 YNFKEQ. Written as DNA, the CDR3 is TGTGCCAGCAGCCAAGCCACTAGCAGCACAGATACGCAGTATTTT. Translating gives CASSQATSSTDTQYF.

This chain uses TRBV5-1 with TRBJ2-1, with TRBD2 identical over 10 bases. The ends lost 1 base at V and 3 bases at J; junction bases unmatched: 7. There are 17 residues in the CDR3. Germline V lookup: CDR1 SGHRS, CDR2 YFSETQ. CDR3 DNA sequence: TGCGCCAGCAGCTTGCGACTAGCGGGCTCCCTCTACAATGAGCAGTTCTTC. This encodes CASSLRLAGSLYNEQFF.

The genes are TRBV5-6 and TRBJ2-1; 9 bases are shared with TRBD1. The CDR3 spans 16 residues. The J segment lost 4 bases and the V segment lost 3 bases, leaving 8 bases of the junction unmatched. Germline V CDR1 and CDR2: SGHDT, YYEEEE. The CDR3 loop is CASSYTGTGNYNEQFF. The DNA for the CDR3 is TGTGCCAGCAGCTACACCGGGACAGGGAATTACAATGAGCAGTTCTTC.

The J gene is TRBJ2-3, the V gene TRBV10-1, with a tentative D call TRBD2 (6 bases). CDR3 length equals 14 residues. Per the germline V gene, CDR1 is WNHNN and CDR2 is SYGVQD (reference sequence). Trimming took off 5 bases at V and 3 bases at J, with 12 bases between the two ends. The CDR3 DNA reads TGCGCCAGCAGTCCGGGACTCAAAACAGATACGCAGTATTTT. Its protein is CASSPGLKTDTQYF.

The rearrangement joins TRBV5-1 to TRBJ1-5; 8 nucleotides line up with TRBD1. CDR3 length equals 14 residues. V trimming: 3 bases; J trimming: 6 bases; junction bases outside the gene matches: 5. Germline lookup yields CDR1 SGHRS and CDR2 YFSETQ. The CDR3 region has the DNA TGCGCCAGCAGCTGGGGACAGGATGGTCAGCCCCAGCATTTT. Translation gives CASSWGQDGQPQHF.

A single count supports this clone. This rearrangement joins TRBV6-5 to TRBJ2-1; D perhaps matches TRBD2 (5 bases). CDR3 length equals 15 residues. The V gene lost 7 bases and the J gene lost 7 bases, with 20 bases spanning the gap. Germline assignment: CDR1 MNHEY and CDR2 SVGAGI. The CDR3 nucleotides are TGTGCCAGCAAATTAGTGGAACTCGGGGTAAATGAGCAGTTCTTC. Its protein is CASKLVELGVNEQFF.

The V and J genes are TRBV19 and TRBJ2-3, with D possibly being TRBD1 (7 bases). The V end was cut by 4 bases, the J end by 2 bases, with 13 bases between. The V gene's germline CDR1 is LNHDA and CDR2 SQIVND (reference sequence). The CDR3 has 15 amino acids. CDR3 in amino acids: CASSTGGSFTDTQYF. The CDR3 DNA follows: TGTGCCAGTAGTACAGGGGGGTCTTTCACAGATACGCAGTATTTT.

In regard to this clone: The sample contains more than one DNA sequence encoding this CDR3. The J gene is TRBJ2-5, the V gene TRBV20-1, with a weak D call TRBD2 (6 bases). The CDR3 has 13 residues. Germline CDR1 reads DFQATT; CDR2 reads SNEGSKA (reference sequence). V gave up 3 bases and J gave up 2 bases, with 10 bases separating them. CDR3 sequence reads: CSASRGTQETQYF. CDR3 sequence (DNA): TGCAGTGCTAGTCGGGGGACTCAAGAGACCCAGTACTTC.

The genes are TRBV12-3 or TRBV12-4 and TRBJ2-1, with TRBD1 identical over 7 bases. The CDR3 loop spans 11 amino acids. V lost 6 bases and J lost 9; bases outside the gene matches: 2. CDR3 DNA: TGTGCCAGCAGAAGACAGGGTGAGCAGTTCTTC. Protein sequence: CASRRQGEQFF.

The V call is TRBV6-6, the J call TRBJ2-5; 10 positions agree with TRBD2. J was trimmed by 5 bases and V by 5 bases; bases with no gene match: 8. The germline gives CDR1 MNHNY, CDR2 SVGAGI (reference sequence). This CDR3 spans 15 amino acids. This CDR3 is CASSIASGSGETQYF. In DNA form, the CDR3 reads TGTGCCAGCAGTATAGCTAGCGGGAGTGGTGAGACCCAGTACTTC.

The chain combines TRBV28 with TRBJ1-1, with D unresolved. This CDR3 has 14 residues. The V and J ends lost 3 bases and 0 bases respectively, with 8 bases between them. Germline CDR1 MDHEN, CDR2 SYDVKM. The CDR3 DNA reads TGTGCCAGCAGTTTGCCCAGGCTGAACACTGAAGCTTTCTTT. Its translation is CASSLPRLNTEAFF.

The chain recombines TRBV2 with TRBJ2-7, with 7 bases matching TRBD1. CDR1 is SNHLY, CDR2 FYNNEI, per germline. V lost 7 bases and J lost 6; bases outside the gene matches: 12. CDR3 length: 14 residues. The CDR3 here is CASTFRDSLTEQYF. CDR3 nucleotide sequence: TGTGCCAGCACCTTCCGGGACAGTCTGACCGAGCAGTACTTC.

The chain has TRBV6-5 and TRBJ1-2, with unresolved D. The CDR3 runs to 13 residues. V was cut by 7 bases and J by 4 bases, with 13 bases left in between. Germline CDR1 is MNHEY and CDR2 is SVGAGI. The CDR3 nucleotides read TGTGCCAGCAAAACGGGATTGAGCTATGGCTACACCTTC. Amino acid sequence: CASKTGLSYGYTF.